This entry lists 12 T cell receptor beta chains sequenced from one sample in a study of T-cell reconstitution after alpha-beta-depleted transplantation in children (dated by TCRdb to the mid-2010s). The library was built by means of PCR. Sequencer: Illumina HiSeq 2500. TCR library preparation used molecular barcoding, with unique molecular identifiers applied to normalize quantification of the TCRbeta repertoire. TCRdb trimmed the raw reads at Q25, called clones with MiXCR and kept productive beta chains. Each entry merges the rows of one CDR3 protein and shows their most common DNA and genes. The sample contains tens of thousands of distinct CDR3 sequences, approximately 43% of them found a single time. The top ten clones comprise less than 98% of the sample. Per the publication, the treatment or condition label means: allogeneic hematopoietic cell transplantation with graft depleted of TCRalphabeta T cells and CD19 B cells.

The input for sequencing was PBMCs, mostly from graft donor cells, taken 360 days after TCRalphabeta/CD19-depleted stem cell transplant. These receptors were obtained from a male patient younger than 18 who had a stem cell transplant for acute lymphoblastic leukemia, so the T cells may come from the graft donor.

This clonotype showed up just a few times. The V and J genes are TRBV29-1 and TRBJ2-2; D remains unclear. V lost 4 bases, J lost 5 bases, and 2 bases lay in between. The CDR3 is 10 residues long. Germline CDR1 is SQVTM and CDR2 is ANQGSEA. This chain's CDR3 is CSVGTGELFF. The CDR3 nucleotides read TGCAGCGTTGGGACCGGGGAGCTGTTTTTT.

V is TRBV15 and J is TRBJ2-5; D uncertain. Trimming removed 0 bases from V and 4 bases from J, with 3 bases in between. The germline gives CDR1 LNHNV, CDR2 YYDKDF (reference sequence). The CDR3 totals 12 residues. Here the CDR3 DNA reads TGTGCCACCAGCAGAGAAGGAGAGACCCAGTACTTC. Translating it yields CATSREGETQYF.

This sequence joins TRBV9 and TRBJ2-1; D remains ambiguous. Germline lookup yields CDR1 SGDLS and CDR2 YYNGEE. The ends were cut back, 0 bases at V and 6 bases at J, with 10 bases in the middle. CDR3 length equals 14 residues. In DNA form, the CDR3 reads TGTGCCAGCAGCGTAGGGGGTCTGAGCAATGAGCAGTTCTTC. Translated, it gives CASSVGGLSNEQFF.

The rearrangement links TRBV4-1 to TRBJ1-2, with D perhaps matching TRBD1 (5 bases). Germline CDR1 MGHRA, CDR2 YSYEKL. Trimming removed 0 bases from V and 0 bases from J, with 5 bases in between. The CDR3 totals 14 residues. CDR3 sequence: CASSQDRANYGYTF. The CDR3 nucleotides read TGCGCCAGCAGCCAAGACAGGGCTAACTATGGCTACACCTTC.

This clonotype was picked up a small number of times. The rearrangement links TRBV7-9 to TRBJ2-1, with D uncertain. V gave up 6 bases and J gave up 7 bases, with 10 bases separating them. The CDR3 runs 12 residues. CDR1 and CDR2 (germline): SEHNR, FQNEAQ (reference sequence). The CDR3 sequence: CASRKTINEQFF. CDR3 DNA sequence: TGTGCCAGCAGAAAAACTATTAATGAGCAGTTCTTC.

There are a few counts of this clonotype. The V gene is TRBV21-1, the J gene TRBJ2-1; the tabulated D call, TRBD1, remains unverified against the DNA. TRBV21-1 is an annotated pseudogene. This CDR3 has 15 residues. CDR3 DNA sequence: TGTGCCAGCAGCAAAGGGGGCAATGCCGACAATGAGCAGTTCTTC. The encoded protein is CASSKGGNADNEQFF.

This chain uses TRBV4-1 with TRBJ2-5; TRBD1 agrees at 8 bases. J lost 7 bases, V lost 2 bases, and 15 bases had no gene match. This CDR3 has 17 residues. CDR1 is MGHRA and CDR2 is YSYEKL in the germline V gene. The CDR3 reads CASSQTTGPGGPGTQYF. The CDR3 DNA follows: TGCGCCAGCAGCCAAACTACAGGTCCAGGGGGCCCAGGGACCCAGTACTTC.

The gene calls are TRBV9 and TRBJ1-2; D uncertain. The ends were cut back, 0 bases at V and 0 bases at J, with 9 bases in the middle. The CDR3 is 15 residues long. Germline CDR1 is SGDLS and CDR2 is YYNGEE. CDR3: CASSVGVGANYGYTF. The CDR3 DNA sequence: TGTGCCAGCAGCGTAGGGGTTGGAGCTAACTATGGCTACACCTTC.

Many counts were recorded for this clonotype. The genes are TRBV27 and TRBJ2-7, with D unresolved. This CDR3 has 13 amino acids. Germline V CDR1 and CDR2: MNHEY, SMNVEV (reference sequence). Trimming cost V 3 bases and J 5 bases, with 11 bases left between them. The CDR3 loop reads CASSLPGRNEQYF. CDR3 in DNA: TGTGCCAGCAGTTTGCCTGGACGCAACGAGCAGTACTTC.

CDR3 coding DNA: TGTGCCAGCAGTTACGGCGCTAGGCCTTCCTCTGATACGCAGTATTTT. Translating it yields CASSYGARPSSDTQYF. The chain has TRBV6-5 and TRBJ2-3; D is uncertain. Germline CDR1 reads MNHEY; CDR2 reads SVGAGI. The CDR3 extends over 16 amino acids. The ends were cut back, 2 bases at V and 6 bases at J, with 18 bases in the middle.

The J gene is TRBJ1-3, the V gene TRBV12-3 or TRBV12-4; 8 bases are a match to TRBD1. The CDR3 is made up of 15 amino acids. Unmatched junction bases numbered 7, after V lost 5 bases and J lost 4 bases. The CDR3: CASSPDRGEGNTIYF. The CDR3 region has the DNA TGTGCCAGCAGTCCCGACAGGGGAGAAGGAAACACCATATATTTT.

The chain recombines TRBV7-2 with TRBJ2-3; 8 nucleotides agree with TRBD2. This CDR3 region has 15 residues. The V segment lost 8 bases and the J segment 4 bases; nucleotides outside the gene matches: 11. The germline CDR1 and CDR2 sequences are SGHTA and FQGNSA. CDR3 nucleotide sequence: TGTGCCAGCCCCTGTAGCGGGATGTGGGCAGATACGCAGTATTTT. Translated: CASPCSGMWADTQYF.